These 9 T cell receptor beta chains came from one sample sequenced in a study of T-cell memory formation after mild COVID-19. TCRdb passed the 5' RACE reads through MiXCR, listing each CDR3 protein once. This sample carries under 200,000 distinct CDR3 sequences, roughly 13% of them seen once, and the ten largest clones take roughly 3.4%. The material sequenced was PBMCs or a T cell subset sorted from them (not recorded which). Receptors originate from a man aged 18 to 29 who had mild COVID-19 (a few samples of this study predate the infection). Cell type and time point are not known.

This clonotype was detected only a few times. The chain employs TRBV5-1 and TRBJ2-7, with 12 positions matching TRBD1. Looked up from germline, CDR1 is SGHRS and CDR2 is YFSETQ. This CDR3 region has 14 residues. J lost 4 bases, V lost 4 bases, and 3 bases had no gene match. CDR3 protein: CASSRDRGQYEQYF. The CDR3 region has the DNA TGCGCCAGCAGCAGGGACAGGGGGCAATACGAGCAGTACTTC.

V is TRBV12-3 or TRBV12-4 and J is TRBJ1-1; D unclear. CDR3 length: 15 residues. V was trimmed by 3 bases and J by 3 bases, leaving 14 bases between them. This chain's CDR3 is CASSFGWASDTEAFF. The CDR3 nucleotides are TGTGCCAGCAGTTTTGGATGGGCGTCGGACACTGAAGCTTTCTTT.

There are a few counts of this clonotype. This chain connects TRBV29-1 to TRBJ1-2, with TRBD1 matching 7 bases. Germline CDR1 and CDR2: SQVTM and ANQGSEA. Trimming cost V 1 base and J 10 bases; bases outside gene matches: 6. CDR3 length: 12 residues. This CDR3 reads CSVEGPGGAYTF. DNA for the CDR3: TGCAGCGTTGAAGGGCCAGGGGGAGCCTACACCTTC.

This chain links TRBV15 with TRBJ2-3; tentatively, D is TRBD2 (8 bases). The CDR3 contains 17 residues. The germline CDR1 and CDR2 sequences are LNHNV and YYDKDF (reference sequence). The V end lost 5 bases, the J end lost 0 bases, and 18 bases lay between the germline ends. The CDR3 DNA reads TGTGCCACCAGCGGGGGACAGACTAGCGCAAGCACAGATACGCAGTATTTT. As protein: CATSGGQTSASTDTQYF.

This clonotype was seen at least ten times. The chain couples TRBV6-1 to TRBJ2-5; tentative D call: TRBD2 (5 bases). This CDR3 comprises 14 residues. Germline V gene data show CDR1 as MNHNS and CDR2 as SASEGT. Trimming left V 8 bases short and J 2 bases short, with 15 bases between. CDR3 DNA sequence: TGTGCCAGCTCGGGGAATGGGCATCAAGAGACCCAGTACTTC. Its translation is CASSGNGHQETQYF.

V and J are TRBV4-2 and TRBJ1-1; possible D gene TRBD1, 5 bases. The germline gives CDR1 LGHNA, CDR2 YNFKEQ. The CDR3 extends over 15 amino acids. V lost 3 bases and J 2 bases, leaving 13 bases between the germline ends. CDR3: CASSHKRQYNTEAFF. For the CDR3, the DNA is TGTGCCAGCAGCCACAAGAGACAGTATAACACTGAAGCTTTCTTT.

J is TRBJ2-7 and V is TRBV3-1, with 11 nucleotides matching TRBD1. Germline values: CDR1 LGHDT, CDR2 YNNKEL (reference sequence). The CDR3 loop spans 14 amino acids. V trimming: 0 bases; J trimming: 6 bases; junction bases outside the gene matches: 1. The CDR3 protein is CASSQEGTGGEQYF. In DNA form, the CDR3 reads TGTGCCAGCAGCCAAGAAGGGACAGGGGGCGAGCAGTACTTC.

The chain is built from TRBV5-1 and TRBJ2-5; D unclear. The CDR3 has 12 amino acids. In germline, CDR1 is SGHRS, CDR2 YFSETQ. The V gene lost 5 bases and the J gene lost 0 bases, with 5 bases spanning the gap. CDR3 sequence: CASRAHQETQYF. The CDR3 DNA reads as TGCGCCAGCAGGGCGCACCAAGAGACCCAGTACTTC.

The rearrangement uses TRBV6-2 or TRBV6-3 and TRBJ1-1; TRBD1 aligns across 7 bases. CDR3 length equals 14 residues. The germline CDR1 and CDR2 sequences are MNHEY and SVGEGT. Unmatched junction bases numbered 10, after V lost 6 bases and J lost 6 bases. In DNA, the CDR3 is TGTGCCAGCAGCTGGGGACAGACCTACTCTGAAGCTTTCTTT. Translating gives CASSWGQTYSEAFF.